Detailed here is one TCR beta chain. This receptor's antigen is unknown. No much larger clone is present one base from it, and per-base qualities are unavailable. The data were obtained in a study of cytomegalovirus exposure and HLA in healthy donors (dated by TCRdb to about 2017). For the wider study: According to an earlier analysis of around 600 of the donors, some 180 million T cells yielded approximately 120 million unique TCR beta sequences and about 280 Gb of sequence data. To predict cytomegalovirus infection status, the study brought together high-throughput TCR immunosequencing, statistical association of individual TCRs with disease status, and machine learning. The study was designed to test whether signatures of past pathogen exposure could be identified by cataloging public T cell receptors. Roughly 300 gigabases of sequencing data and tens of millions of unique TCR sequences were included in an early release covering under 650 HLA-typed donors. The T cell repertoires of about 700 subjects were profiled by immunosequencing and related to cytomegalovirus serostatus. Typing coverage differed by locus: A, B, C, DRB1 and DQB1 were typed in about 629-640 donors, DQA1 in 522, DPA1 in 600 to 610, and DPB1 in 450 to 480. Both class I and class II loci were covered by HLA typing, at four-digit resolution. Across 398 genotyped donors of the cohort, an average of approximately 220,000 unique TCR beta nucleotide sequences per donor were sequenced, and roughly a sixth of those sequences were non-productive. To study patterns of TCR occurrence, a later analysis re-analyzed previously published TCR beta repertoires from several hundred donors and added high-resolution HLA genotyping. The genetic ancestry cluster associated with self-reported Caucasian donors included approximately 85% of the 398 genotyped donors. An earlier analysis of 587 of the donors applied high-throughput TCR beta sequencing to assess whether each TCR beta V gene segment acted as functional or pseudogenic. Genome-wide SNP genotypes for about 55% of the roughly 670 donors were used in a later genetic analysis, which treated that subset as a discovery cohort. Besides the first cohort of roughly 640 subjects, a separate validation cohort made up of over a hundred different subjects was used. Rather than drawing on any new phenotypic data, the later analysis identified candidate immune exposures from TCR beta sequences and the way those sequences occurred across donors. Because of strong linkage in the cohort, a handful of DR-DQ haplotypes were treated as single units for association and clustering. Donor age, sex, ethnicity and CMV serostatus were compiled together with the repertoire data. Every discovery cohort repertoire had been produced on one sequencing platform. Here is what the overall study found, with its caveats: The earlier analysis of some 560 of the donors excluded some 15 rarely observed V segments, including chromosome 9 orphons, because counts were too low. Compared with equally common non-associated chains, HLA-associated TCR beta chains in a later analysis were more clonally expanded and had lower generation probabilities. An association between a missense DCLRE1C variant and V-gene and J-gene trimming of TCR beta chains was found in a later genetic analysis and replicated in an independent cohort. In vitro tests confirmed that a few of the cytomegalovirus-associated TCR beta chains recognize cytomegalovirus antigens. Assigning TCR associations to individual alleles was difficult when HLA alleles, especially DR and DQ, strongly co-occurred. The study gave a list of roughly 150 TCR beta chains associated with cytomegalovirus. Some IMGT-functional V segments, including TRBV6-2 and TRBV6-3, could not be distinguished by the 87-base-pair reads and were therefore excluded. The cohort was sequenced for TCR beta chains only, and without alpha or paired-chain data the features that could be detected were limited. Roughly uniform sequencing depth across donors was assumed in presence/absence analyses, although this assumption may not hold. A later genetic analysis reported fewer N-insertions in productive TCRs among donors in an Asian-associated ancestry cluster than the approximately 700-donor mean. The classifier was reported to diagnose cytomegalovirus status with high specificity and sensitivity in both the original cohort and the validation cohort. Linkage disequilibrium might explain the correlated functional status among segregating V segments, but an unknown experimental factor could not be excluded. A later analysis found that most CMV-associated TCR beta chains appeared HLA-restricted, with HLA associations seemingly driven largely by CMV exposure. A cluster of highly shared sequence variants was judged likely to be a technical artifact of the sequencing pipeline. According to a later analysis, TCR association rates differed among HLA loci, with DRB1 alleles showing the most associated TCRs and HLA-C alleles showing the fewest. According to the authors, the approach could potentially be generalized to other disease states and immunological phenotypes. In a later analysis, around 15,000 TCR beta sequences were associated with specific HLA alleles at a false discovery rate of 0.05. Because HLA typing was unavailable for some donors at each locus, only the typed subset was used in association tests. Most TCR sequences were seen in very few donors, while some public TCRs were found in many individuals. The only immune exposure information available for the cohort was CMV serostatus. A further reported finding was that TCR beta sequences accurately predicted the HLA-A and HLA-B alleles for most subjects in the first cohort. According to a later analysis, parvovirus B19, influenza, CMV and Epstein-Barr virus appeared linked to several top co-occurrence clusters. Broadly in line with IMGT annotations, most TCR beta V segments showed up in productive rearrangements about 87% or about 30% of the time in an earlier analysis of several hundred of the donors.

In total, roughly 670 healthy bone marrow donors made up the cohort. Cohort members were all nominally healthy when sampled, although unrecorded immune exposures were likely present. The donor was CMV seropositive and was included in the group of 290 or so seropositive cohort members. Every donor gave a peripheral blood sample, and the peripheral blood mononuclear cells from that sample were used for TCR beta sequencing. The Qiagen DNeasy Blood Extraction Kit was used to extract genomic DNA from the blood cell samples. V drops 4 bases and J drops 5 bases, leaving 17 bases in between. According to the germline V gene (reference sequence), CDR1 reads LNHDA and CDR2 reads SQIVND. There are 16 amino acids in the CDR3, from cysteine to phenylalanine inclusive. The only DNA kept is the CDR3, 48 bases in frame from the first base. The library was made by the immunoSEQ multiplex PCR assay. For the multiplex PCR, a mixture combining 60 forward primers for TCR Vbeta segments and 13 reverse primers for TCR Jbeta segments was used. Amplification of the CDR3 region of rearranged TCR beta genes was performed with a multiplex PCR assay on genomic DNA. Amplified TCR beta libraries were sequenced as 87-base-pair reads on the Illumina HiSeq System. The published analysis was carried out like this. Across the 700 or so repertoires, a later analysis counted roughly 77 million unique TCR beta chains, around 10 million of which were shared by at least two donors. Raw reads were error-corrected and collapsed into unique sequences with a nearest-neighbor algorithm that merged closely related sequences to remove PCR and sequencing errors. CDR3 sequences were aligned to IMGT reference sequences to assign V, D and J gene segments. Each retained sequence needed at least a six-nucleotide match to both a V gene segment and a J gene segment. Rearrangements were classified as productive when the CDR3 lacked stop codons and remained in frame with V and J, and all other rearrangements were classified as non-productive. Following IMGT convention, CDR3 was defined as the stretch from the second conserved V-encoded cysteine to the conserved J-encoded phenylalanine. The earlier analysis of 500 to 650 of the donors excluded any sequence lacking an unambiguous match to a single V gene segment. In an earlier analysis of 500 to 750 of the donors, V segments were called functional above 56.7% productive rearrangements and were called segregating when the between-donor standard deviation exceeded 5%. A statistical classification framework was built to diagnose cytomegalovirus status from the catalog of TCR beta chain sequences. V and J gene assignment, in a later analysis, came from comparing TCR nucleotide sequences with IMGT/GENE-DB human TR gene sequences. In a later analysis, CDR3 sequences and most-parsimonious VDJ recombination scenarios were assigned using the TCRdist pipeline. In a later analysis, each TCR beta chain was defined by its CDR3 amino acid sequence together with its V-gene family, and reads lacking a unique V-gene family were excluded. To address suspected cross-contamination and a sequencing artifact, a later analysis removed roughly 580 highly shared, low-generation-probability nucleotide sequences. In a later analysis, a clonal expansion index was calculated for each public chain from normalized within-repertoire ranks of inferred template counts. Generation probabilities in a later analysis came from a VDJ recombination model fitted to out-of-frame rearrangements, and those results were checked against IGoR. In a later analysis, TCR-TCR, TCR-HLA and TCR-CMV co-occurrence was scored with hypergeometric tests, and a repertoire-size bias correction was applied to TCR pairs. In a later analysis, false discovery rates were estimated by permuting HLA or CMV assignments 20 times. In a later analysis, co-occurring TCRs were grouped using DBSCAN, and TCRdist sequence similarity was added for clustering within HLA-allele-positive subsets. Repertoires with fewer than 30,000 or more than 120,000 public chains were left out of co-occurrence clustering, as were about five repertoires with anomalous nucleotide sharing. TCRdb re-hosts the immuneACCESS table, in-frame sequences only. Its copies lack some clones; in the studies checked, an unresolved V gene accounts for under half of them, and the cause for the rest is not known. From that table come the V and J calls and clone size; the DNA was used to work out D and trimming. This sample has about 160,000 clones in its table, and over 80% of those were observed once. Around 6.9% of the sample is taken by the ten largest.

Sequences were obtained from PBMCs. The TCR originated in a male donor in good health and CMV-seropositive. The chain is assembled from TRBV19 and TRBJ1-4; the best D guess is TRBD1, with 5 bases matching. At the DNA level, the sequence is TGTGCCAGTAGTACCCGGGGGAGGGGCGCAAATGAAAAACTGTTTTTT. This codes for CASSTRGRGANEKLFF.